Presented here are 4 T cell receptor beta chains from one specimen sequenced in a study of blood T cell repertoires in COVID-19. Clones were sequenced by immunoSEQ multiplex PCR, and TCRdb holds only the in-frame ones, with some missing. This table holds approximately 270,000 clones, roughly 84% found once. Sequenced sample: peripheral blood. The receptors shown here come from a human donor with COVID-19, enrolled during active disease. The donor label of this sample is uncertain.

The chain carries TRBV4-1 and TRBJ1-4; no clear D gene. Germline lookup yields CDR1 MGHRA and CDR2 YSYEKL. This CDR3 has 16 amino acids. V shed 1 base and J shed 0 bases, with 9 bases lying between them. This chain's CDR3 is CASSQGAAATNEKLFF. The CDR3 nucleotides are TGCGCCAGCAGCCAAGGGGCAGCAGCAACTAATGAAAAACTGTTTTTT.

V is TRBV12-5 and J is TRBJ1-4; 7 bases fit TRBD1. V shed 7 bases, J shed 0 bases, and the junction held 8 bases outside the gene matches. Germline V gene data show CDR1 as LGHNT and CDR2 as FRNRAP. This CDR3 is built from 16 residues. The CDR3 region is CASAQGGLATNEKLFF. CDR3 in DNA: TGTGCTAGTGCTCAGGGGGGCTTGGCAACTAATGAAAAACTGTTTTTT. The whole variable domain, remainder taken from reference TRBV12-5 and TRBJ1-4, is DARVTQTPRHKVTEMGQEVTMRCQPILGHNTVFWYRQTMMQGLELLAYFRNRAPLDDSGMPKDRFSAEMPDATLATLKIQPSEPRDSAVYFCASAQGGLATNEKLFFGSGTQLSVL.

CDR3 bases: TGTGCCAGCAGCGGCCGGGACAGGGCCAACAATGAGCAGTTCTTC. Protein sequence: CASSGRDRANNEQFF. This chain links TRBV5-4 with TRBJ2-1; 9 bases align to TRBD1. The V gene end was trimmed by 4 bases and the J gene end by 5 bases; junction bases not matched to a gene: 7. Germline CDR1 SGHNT, CDR2 YYREEE (reference sequence). The CDR3 consists of 15 residues.

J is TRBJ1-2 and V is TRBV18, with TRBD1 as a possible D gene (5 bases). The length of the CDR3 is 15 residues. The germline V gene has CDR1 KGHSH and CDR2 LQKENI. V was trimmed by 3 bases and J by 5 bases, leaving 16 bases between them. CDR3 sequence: CASSPESGRGYGYTF. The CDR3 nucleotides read TGTGCCAGCTCACCGGAGTCCGGGAGGGGTTATGGCTACACCTTC.